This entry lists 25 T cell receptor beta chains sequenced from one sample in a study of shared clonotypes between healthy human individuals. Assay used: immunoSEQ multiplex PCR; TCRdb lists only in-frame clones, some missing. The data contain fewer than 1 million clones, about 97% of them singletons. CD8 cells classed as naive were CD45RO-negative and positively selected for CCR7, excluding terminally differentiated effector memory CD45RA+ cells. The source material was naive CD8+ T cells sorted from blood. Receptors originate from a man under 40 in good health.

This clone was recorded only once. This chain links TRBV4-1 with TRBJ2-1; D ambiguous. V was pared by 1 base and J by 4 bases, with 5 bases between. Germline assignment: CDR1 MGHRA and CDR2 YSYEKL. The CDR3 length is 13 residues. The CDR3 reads CASSQVPYNEQFF. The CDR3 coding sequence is TGCGCCAGCAGCCAAGTTCCTTACAATGAGCAGTTCTTC.

The CDR3 DNA reads as TGTGCCAGCAGTTACGCCGCATCGACTGATAACTATGGCTACACCTTC. Its protein is CASSYAASTDNYGYTF. The chain links TRBV6-5 to TRBJ1-2; D not resolved. V was pared by 2 bases and J by 1 base, with 14 bases between. Germline-derived CDR1 and CDR2 are MNHEY and SVGAGI. The CDR3 contains 16 residues.

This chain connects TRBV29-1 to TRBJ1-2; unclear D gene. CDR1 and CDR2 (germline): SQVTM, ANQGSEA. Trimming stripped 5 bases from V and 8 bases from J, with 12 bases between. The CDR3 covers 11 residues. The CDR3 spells CSVKAEYGYTF. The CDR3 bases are TGCAGCGTTAAGGCGGAGTACGGCTACACCTTC.

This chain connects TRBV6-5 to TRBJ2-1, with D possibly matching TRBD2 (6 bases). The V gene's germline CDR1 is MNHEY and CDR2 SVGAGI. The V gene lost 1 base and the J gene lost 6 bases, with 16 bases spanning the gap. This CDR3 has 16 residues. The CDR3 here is CASSYYVGGATNEQFF. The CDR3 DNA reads TGTGCCAGCAGTTACTACGTCGGGGGAGCTACCAATGAGCAGTTCTTC.

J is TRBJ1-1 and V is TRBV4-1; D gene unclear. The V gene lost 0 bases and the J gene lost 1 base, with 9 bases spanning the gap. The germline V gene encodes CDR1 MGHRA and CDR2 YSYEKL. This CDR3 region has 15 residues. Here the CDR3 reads CASSQEPDRNTEAFF. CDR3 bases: TGCGCCAGCAGCCAAGAACCCGACCGGAACACTGAAGCTTTCTTT.

CDR3 protein: CASSSHRDRNTEAFF. The CDR3, as DNA: TGTGCCAGCAGCAGCCACCGGGACCGGAACACTGAAGCTTTCTTT. This chain joins TRBV5-4 and TRBJ1-1, with D perhaps TRBD1 (5 bases). The CDR3 is 15 amino acids. Trimming took off 4 bases at V and 1 base at J, with 14 bases between the two ends. The V gene's germline CDR1 is SGHNT and CDR2 YYREEE (reference sequence).

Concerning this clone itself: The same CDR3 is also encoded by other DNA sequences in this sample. CDR3 region: CAWSVGNTEAFF. Here the CDR3 DNA reads TGTGCCTGGAGTGTAGGGAACACTGAAGCTTTCTTT. J is TRBJ1-1 and V is TRBV30; D ambiguous. Trimming took off 0 bases at V and 1 base at J, with 3 bases between the two ends. This CDR3 is 12 amino acids long. Germline V gene sequence: CDR1 GTSNPN, CDR2 SVGIG (reference sequence).

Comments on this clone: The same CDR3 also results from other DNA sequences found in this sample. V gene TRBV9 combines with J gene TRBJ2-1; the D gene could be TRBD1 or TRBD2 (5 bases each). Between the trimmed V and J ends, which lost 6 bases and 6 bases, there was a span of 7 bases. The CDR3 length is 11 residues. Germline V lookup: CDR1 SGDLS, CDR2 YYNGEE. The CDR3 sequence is CASKRGNEQFF. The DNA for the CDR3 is TGTGCCAGCAAGAGGGGCAATGAGCAGTTCTTC.

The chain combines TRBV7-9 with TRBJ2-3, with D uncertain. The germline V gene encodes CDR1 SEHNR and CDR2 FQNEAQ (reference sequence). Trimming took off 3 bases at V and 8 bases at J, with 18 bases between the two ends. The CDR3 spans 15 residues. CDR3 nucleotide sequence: TGTGCCAGCAGCTTCGAGGAGAAGGGTGGGCGTACGCAGTATTTT. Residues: CASSFEEKGGRTQYF.

The CDR3 here is CASSPGDRPNTEAFF. CDR3 DNA: TGTGCCAGTAGTCCTGGGGACAGACCGAACACTGAAGCTTTCTTT. This chain links TRBV19 with TRBJ1-1, with 7 bases lining up with TRBD1. With 5 bases clipped from V and 1 base from J, the junction kept 7 bases outside the gene matches. Germline CDR1 and CDR2: LNHDA and SQIVND (reference sequence). The CDR3 is 15 amino acids.

Here the CDR3 DNA reads TGCAGTGCTAAGGGGGCGGACGAGCAGTACTTC. Its protein product is CSAKGADEQYF. The chain combines TRBV20-1 with TRBJ2-7; TRBD1 matches at 7 bases. Germline CDR1 and CDR2: DFQATT and SNEGSKA (reference sequence). This CDR3 is 11 amino acids long. With V trimmed by 4 bases and J by 5 bases, 2 bases remained unmatched.

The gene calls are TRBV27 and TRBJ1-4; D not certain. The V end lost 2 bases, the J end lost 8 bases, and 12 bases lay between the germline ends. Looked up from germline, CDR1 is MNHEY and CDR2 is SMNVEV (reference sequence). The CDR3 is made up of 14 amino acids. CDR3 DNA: TGTGCCAGCAGTTTACTTCCTCCGGGGGAAAAACTGTTTTTT. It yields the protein CASSLLPPGEKLFF.

The CDR3 protein is CASSQSLTTGELFF. DNA for the CDR3: TGTGCCAGCAGCCAATCCCTGACAACCGGGGAGCTGTTTTTT. V gene TRBV7-9 combines with J gene TRBJ2-2; no clear D gene. V was shortened by 5 bases and J by 5 bases, with 12 bases between the two germline ends. Germline CDR1 and CDR2: SEHNR and FQNEAQ (reference sequence). There are 14 residues in the CDR3.

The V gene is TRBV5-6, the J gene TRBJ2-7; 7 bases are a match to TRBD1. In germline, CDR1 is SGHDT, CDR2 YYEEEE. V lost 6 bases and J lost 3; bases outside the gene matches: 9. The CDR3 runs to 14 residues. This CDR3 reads CASTKDRVNYEQYF. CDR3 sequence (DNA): TGTGCCAGCACCAAAGACAGGGTTAACTACGAGCAGTACTTC.

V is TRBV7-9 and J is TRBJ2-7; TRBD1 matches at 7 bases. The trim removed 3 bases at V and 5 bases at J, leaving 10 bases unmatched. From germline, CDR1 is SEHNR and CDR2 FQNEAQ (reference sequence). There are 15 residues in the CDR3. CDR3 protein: CASSLSAGTENEQYF. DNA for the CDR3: TGTGCCAGCAGCTTGTCGGCCGGGACAGAAAACGAGCAGTACTTC.

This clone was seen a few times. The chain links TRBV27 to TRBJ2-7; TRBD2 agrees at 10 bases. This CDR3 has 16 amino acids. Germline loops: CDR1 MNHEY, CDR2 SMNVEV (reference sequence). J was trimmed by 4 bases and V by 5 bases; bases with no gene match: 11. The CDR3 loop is CASSPWTSGAVYEQYF. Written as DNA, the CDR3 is TGTGCCAGCAGTCCCTGGACTAGCGGAGCAGTATACGAGCAGTACTTC.

The CDR3 loop is CASTTLGSYNEQFF. CDR3 in DNA: TGTGCCAGCACGACTCTCGGGTCCTACAATGAGCAGTTCTTC. The chain combines TRBV6-1 with TRBJ2-1; no clear D. From germline, CDR1 is MNHNS and CDR2 SASEGT. The CDR3 is made up of 14 amino acids. V lost 7 bases and J 1 base, leaving 11 bases between the germline ends.

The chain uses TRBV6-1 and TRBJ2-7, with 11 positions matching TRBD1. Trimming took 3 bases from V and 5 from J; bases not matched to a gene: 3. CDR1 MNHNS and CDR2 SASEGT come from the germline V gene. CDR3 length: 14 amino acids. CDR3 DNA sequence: TGTGCCAGCAGTGACCGGACAGGGGGCGACGAGCAGTACTTC. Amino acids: CASSDRTGGDEQYF.

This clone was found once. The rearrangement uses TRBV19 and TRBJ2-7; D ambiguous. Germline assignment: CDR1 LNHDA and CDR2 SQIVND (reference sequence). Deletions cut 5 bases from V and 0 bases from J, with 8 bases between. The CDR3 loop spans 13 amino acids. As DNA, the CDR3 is TGTGCCAGTAGTCCTTTCAGCTCCTACGAGCAGTACTTC. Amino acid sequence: CASSPFSSYEQYF.

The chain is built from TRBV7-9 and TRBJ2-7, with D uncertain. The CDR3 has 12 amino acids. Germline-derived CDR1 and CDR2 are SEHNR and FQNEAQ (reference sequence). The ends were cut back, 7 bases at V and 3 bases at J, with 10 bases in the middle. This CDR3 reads CASMGAVYEQYF. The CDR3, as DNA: TGTGCCAGCATGGGCGCGGTCTACGAGCAGTACTTC.

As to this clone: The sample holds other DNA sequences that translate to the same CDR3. The CDR3 DNA reads as TGTGCCAGCAGCCCCCGGGACCGATCCTACGAGCAGTACTTC. As protein: CASSPRDRSYEQYF. The chain carries TRBV7-9 and TRBJ2-7; D possibly matches TRBD1 or TRBD2 (5 bases each). The length of the CDR3 is 14 residues. Looked up from germline, CDR1 is SEHNR and CDR2 is FQNEAQ (reference sequence). V lost 5 bases and J 1 base, leaving 12 bases between the germline ends.

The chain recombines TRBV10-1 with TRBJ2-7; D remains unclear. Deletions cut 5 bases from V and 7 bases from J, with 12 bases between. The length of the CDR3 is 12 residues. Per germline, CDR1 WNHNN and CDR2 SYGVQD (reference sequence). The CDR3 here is CASSPARQEQYF. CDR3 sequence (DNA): TGCGCCAGCAGTCCCGCCCGGCAGGAGCAGTACTTC.

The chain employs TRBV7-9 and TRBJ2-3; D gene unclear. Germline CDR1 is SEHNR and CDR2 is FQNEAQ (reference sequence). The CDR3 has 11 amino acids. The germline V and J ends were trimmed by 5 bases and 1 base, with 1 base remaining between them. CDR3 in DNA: TGTGCCAGCAGCCGCACAGATACGCAGTATTTT. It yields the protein CASSRTDTQYF.

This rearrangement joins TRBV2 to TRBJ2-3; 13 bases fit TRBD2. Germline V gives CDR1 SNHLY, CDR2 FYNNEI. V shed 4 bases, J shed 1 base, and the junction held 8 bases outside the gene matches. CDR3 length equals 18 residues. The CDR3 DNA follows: TGTGCCAGCAGTGTTATACTAGCGGGAGGGGGAGGCACAGATACGCAGTATTTT. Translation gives CASSVILAGGGGTDTQYF.

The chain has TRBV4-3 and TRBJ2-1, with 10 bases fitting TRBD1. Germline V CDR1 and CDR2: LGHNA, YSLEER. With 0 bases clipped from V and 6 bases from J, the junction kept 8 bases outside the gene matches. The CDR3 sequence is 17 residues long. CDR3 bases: TGCGCCAGCAGCCAAGATACGGGGACAGGGGTAGGCAATGAGCAGTTCTTC. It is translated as CASSQDTGTGVGNEQFF.